This T cell receptor (beta chain) was profiled in a study of cytotoxic CD8 clonotypes in ibrutinib-treated CLL. This clone has a single count. The V gene lost 7 bases and the J gene lost 0 bases, with 16 bases spanning the gap. Germline-derived CDR1 and CDR2 are SQVTM and ANQGSEA. This CDR3 has 15 amino acids. The assay was immunoSEQ multiplex PCR, and TCRdb's table has in-frame clones only and misses some. The repertoire holds about 85,000 clones, with about 76% as singletons. The chain links TRBV29-1 to TRBJ1-5; possibly TRBD1 for D (5 bases). This sequence originates from a human donor with chronic lymphocytic leukemia. The sequencing used PBMCs, collected after 12 months of ibrutinib treatment. CDR3 DNA sequence: TGCAGCGCCCGACTCGACAGTGATAGCAATCAGCCCCAGCATTTT. It codes for CSARLDSDSNQPQHF. The full variable domain, completed using reference TRBV29-1 and TRBJ1-5, is SAVISQKPSRDICQRGTSLTIQCQVDSQVTMMFWYRQQPGQSLTLIATANQGSEATYESGFVIDKFPISRPNLTFSTLTVSNMSPEDSSIYLCSARLDSDSNQPQHFGDGTRLSIL.